This T cell receptor (beta chain) was sequenced for a study of CD8 T cells in ankylosing spondylitis. Findings and limits, study-wide: Previously reported in reactive arthritis synovial fluid and blood were some of the motif variants. For ankylosing spondylitis blood, a TCR beta motif of under ten highly homologous variants appeared characteristic. Clones tied to disease were said to be significantly enriched in matched ankylosing spondylitis synovial fluid.

Libraries for TCR beta were made by quantitative 5'-RACE with molecular barcodes. MiXCR was run by TCRdb on the 5' RACE reads, yielding one entry per CDR3 protein. The top ten clones hold approximately 16% of a sample with about 420,000 distinct CDR3 sequences, about a fifth of them seen once. This clonotype showed up just a few times. The target antigen is unknown. This CDR3 spans 11 amino acids. Deletions cut 10 bases from V and 0 bases from J, with 6 bases between. Germline CDR1 MDHEN, CDR2 SYDVKM. The sample consisted of blood, either unsorted or a sorted T cell fraction (not recorded which). The clonotype was recovered from a male donor with ankylosing spondylitis. The V call is TRBV28, the J call TRBJ1-1; no clear D. This chain's CDR3 is CATAMNTEAFF. The CDR3 DNA reads TGTGCCACCGCCATGAACACTGAAGCTTTCTTT.